This T cell receptor (beta chain) appears in the sequencing data of a study of identical twins. Study findings and constraints: For out-of-frame beta sequences, excess twin sharing was weaker. Abundant beta clonotypes from cord blood bore fewer insertions; memory repertoires lacked this pattern. Invariant MAIT and iNKT cells may have partly biased zero-insertion analyses.

This clonotype was picked up a small number of times. Its antigen is not identified. Each CDR3 protein is one row after TCRdb ran MiXCR on the 5' RACE reads. Of some 500,000 distinct CDR3 sequences listed, about 13% are singletons. V dropped 5 bases and J dropped 12; count of bases not matched to a gene: 13. There are 14 residues in the CDR3. From germline, CDR1 is MNHNS and CDR2 SASEGT. Separately, the same data were catalogued under a study of yellow fever vaccine responses in identical twins. This second study says: A vaccine T cell response that seemed partly convergent and partly personalized was reported in twins.

V gene TRBV6-1 combines with J gene TRBJ2-1; 7 bases line up with TRBD2. Sequencing was performed on CD4+ T cells sorted from blood. This receptor was identified in a woman aged 18-35 years in good health. In nucleotides, the CDR3 is TGTGCCAGCAGTCCCCCGGGGGGTCTTGGTAGGCAGTTCTTC. As protein: CASSPPGGLGRQFF.